This T cell receptor (beta chain) derives from a study of T cells after yellow fever vaccination. Whole-study results and caveats: Reappearance after the booster was observed for most primary-vaccination clones (about 95% CD4, around 90% CD8). Abundant bulk-derived clonotypes could contaminate FACS-sorted repertoires.

The CDR3 runs 15 residues. The V gene's germline CDR1 is SGHRS and CDR2 YFSETQ. Trimming left V 5 bases short and J 0 bases short, with 11 bases between. UMIs were added to TCR cDNA along with a universal primer site when it was made by 5'RACE template switching. TCRdb re-analysed the 5' RACE reads in MiXCR, keeping a single row per CDR3 protein. This sample carries 300,000 to 450,000 distinct CDR3 sequences, approximately 8% of them seen once, and the ten largest clones take approximately 18%. A word on this clonotype: Its antigen is as yet unknown.

This specimen consisted of PBMCs, obtained about 41 days after the first yellow fever vaccination. The receptor was derived from a man in his late teens or twenties who received the YFV17D yellow fever vaccine. This chain connects TRBV5-1 to TRBJ1-4, with D tentatively TRBD1 (5 bases). The CDR3 here is CASSPTGPTNEKLFF. CDR3 DNA: TGCGCCAGCAGTCCTACGGGGCCAACTAATGAAAAACTGTTTTTT.